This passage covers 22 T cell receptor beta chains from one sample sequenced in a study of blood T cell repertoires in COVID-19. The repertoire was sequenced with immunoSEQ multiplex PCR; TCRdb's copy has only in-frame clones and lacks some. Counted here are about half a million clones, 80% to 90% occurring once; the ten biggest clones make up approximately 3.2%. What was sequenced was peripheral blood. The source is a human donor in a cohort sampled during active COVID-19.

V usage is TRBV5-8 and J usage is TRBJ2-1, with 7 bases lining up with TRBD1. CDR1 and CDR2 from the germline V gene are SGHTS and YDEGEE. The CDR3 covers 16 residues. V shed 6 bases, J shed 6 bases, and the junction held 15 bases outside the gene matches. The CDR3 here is CASTLKGALRGNEQFF. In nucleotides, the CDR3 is TGTGCCAGCACCCTAAAGGGGGCGCTGAGGGGCAATGAGCAGTTCTTC.

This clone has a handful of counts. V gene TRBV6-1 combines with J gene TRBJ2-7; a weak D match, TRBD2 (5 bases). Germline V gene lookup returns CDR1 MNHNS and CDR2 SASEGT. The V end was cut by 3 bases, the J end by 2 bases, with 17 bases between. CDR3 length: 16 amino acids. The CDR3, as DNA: TGTGCCAGCAGTGACTACGGGGTCCGCCTGACCTACGAGCAGTACTTC. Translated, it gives CASSDYGVRLTYEQYF.

In DNA form, the CDR3 reads TGTGCCAGCAGTGAATCAGGACAGGGTTCGACAGATACGCAGTATTTT. It codes for CASSESGQGSTDTQYF. The chain carries TRBV25-1 and TRBJ2-3, with 8 bases lining up with TRBD1. V shed 1 base, J shed 3 bases, and the junction held 6 bases outside the gene matches. Germline-derived CDR1 and CDR2 are MGHDK and SYGVNS. The CDR3 has 16 residues.

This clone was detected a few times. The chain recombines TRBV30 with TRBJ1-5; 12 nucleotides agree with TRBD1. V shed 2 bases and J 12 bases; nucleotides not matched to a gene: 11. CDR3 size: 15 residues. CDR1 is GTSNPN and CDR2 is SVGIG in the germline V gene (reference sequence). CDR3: CAWSSPGTGGFVQHF. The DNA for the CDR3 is TGTGCCTGGAGTTCCCCCGGGACAGGGGGCTTCGTCCAGCATTTT.

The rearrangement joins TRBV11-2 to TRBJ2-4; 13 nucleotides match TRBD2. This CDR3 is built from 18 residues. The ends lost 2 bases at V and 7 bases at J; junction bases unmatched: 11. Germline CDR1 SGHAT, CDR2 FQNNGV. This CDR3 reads CASSLMGTSGVGGNIQYF. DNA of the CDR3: TGTGCCAGCAGCTTAATGGGGACTAGCGGGGTAGGAGGGAACATTCAGTACTTC.

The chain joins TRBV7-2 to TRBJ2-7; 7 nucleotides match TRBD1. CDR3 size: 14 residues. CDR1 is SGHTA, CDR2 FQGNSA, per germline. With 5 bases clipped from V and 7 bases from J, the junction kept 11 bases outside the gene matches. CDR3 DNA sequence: TGTGCCAGCAGCCCCCGACAGGGTGAGTGGGAGCAGTACTTC. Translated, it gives CASSPRQGEWEQYF.

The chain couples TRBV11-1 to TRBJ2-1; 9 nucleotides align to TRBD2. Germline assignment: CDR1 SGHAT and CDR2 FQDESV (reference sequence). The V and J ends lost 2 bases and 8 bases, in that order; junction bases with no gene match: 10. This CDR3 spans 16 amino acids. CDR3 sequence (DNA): TGTGCCAGCAGCTTATCTGCGGGAGGGCGTAGCCATGAGCAGTTCTTC. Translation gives CASSLSAGGRSHEQFF.

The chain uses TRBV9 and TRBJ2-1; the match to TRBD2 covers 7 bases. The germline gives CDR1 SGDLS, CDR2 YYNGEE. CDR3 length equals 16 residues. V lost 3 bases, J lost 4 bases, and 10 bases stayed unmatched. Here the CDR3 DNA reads TGTGCCAGCAGCGGGGTCCGCGGCGGGGGTTACAATGAGCAGTTCTTC. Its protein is CASSGVRGGGYNEQFF. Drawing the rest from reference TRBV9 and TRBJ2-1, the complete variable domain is DSGVTQTPKHLITATGQRVTLRCSPRSGDLSVYWYQQSLDQGLQFLIQYYNGEERAKGNILERFSAQQFPDLHSELNLSSLELGDSALYFCASSGVRGGGYNEQFFGPGTRLTVL.

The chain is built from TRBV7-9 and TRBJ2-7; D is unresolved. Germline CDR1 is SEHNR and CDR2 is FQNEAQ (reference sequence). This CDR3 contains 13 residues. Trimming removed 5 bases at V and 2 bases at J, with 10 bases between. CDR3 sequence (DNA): TGTGCCAGCAGCCGTCAAGCCGCCTACGAGCAGTACTTC. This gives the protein CASSRQAAYEQYF.

In nucleotides, the CDR3 is TGTGCCAGCAGCTTAAAAAAGGCCCTAAGGGGTAATAACTATGGCTACACCTTC. This gives the protein CASSLKKALRGNNYGYTF. The rearrangement uses TRBV11-2 and TRBJ1-2, with D possibly TRBD1 on 5 matching bases. The CDR3 is made up of 18 amino acids. Looked up from germline, CDR1 is SGHAT and CDR2 is FQNNGV. V shed 2 bases and J shed 1 base, with 20 bases lying between them.

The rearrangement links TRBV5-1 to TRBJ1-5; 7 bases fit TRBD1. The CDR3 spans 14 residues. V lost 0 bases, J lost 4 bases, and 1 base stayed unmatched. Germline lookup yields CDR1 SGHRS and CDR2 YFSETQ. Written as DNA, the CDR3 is TGCGCCAGCAGCTTGGCAGGGGGTAATCAGCCCCAGCATTTT. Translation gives CASSLAGGNQPQHF.

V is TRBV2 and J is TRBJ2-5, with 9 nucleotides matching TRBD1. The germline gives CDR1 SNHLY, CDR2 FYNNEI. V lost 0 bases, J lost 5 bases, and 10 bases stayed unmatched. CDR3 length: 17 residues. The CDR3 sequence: CASSEAWAGQGLETQYF. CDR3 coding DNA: TGTGCCAGCAGTGAAGCCTGGGCGGGACAGGGTCTCGAGACCCAGTACTTC.

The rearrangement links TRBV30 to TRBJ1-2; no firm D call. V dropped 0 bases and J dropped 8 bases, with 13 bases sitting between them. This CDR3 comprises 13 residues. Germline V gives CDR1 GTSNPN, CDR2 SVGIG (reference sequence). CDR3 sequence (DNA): TGTGCCTGGAGTGTCAACAGAAGAAACGGCTACACCTTC. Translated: CAWSVNRRNGYTF.

This CDR3 is CASSQDGARSRYGYTF. The DNA of the CDR3 is TGCGCCAGCAGCCAAGACGGAGCTAGGTCCCGGTATGGCTACACCTTC. The chain carries TRBV4-3 and TRBJ1-2, with D unresolved. The CDR3 loop spans 16 amino acids. Germline V CDR1 and CDR2: LGHNA, YSLEER. The V and J ends lost 0 bases and 5 bases respectively, with 16 bases between them.

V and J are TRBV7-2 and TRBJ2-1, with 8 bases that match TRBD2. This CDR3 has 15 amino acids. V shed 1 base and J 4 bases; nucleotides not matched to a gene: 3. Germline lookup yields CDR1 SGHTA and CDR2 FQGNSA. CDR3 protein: CASSLVAGNYNEQFF. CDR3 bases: TGTGCCAGCAGCTTAGTAGCGGGGAATTACAATGAGCAGTTCTTC. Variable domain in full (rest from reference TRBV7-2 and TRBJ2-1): GAGVSQSPSNKVTEKGKDVELRCDPISGHTALYWYRQSLGQGLEFLIYFQGNSAPDKSGLPSDRFSAERTGGSVSTLTIQRTQQEDSAVYLCASSLVAGNYNEQFFGPGTRLTVL.

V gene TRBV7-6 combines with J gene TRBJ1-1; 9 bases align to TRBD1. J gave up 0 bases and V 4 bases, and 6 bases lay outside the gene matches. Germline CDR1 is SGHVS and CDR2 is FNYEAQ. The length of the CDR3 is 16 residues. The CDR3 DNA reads TGTGCCAGCAGCTGGGACAGGGAAGAGGTGAACACTGAAGCTTTCTTT. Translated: CASSWDREEVNTEAFF.

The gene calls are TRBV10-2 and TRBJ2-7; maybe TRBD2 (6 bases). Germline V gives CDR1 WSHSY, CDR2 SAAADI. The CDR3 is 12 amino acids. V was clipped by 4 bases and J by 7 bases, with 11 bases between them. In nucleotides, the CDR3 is TGCGCCAGCAGTGTATCGGGAGAGGAGCAGTACTTC. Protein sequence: CASSVSGEEQYF.

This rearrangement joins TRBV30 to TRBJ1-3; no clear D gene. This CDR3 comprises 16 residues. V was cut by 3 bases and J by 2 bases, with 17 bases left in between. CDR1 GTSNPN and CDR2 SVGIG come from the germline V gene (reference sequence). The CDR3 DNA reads TGTGCCTGGAGGGACGCCAGTGTGGGAGCTGGAAACACCATATATTTT. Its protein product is CAWRDASVGAGNTIYF.

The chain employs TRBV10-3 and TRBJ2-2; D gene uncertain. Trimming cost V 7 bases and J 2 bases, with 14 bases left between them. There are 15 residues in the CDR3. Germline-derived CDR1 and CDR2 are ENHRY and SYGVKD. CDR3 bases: TGTGCCATCACCGAGGCCCCCCCCAACACCGGGGAGCTGTTTTTT. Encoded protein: CAITEAPPNTGELFF.

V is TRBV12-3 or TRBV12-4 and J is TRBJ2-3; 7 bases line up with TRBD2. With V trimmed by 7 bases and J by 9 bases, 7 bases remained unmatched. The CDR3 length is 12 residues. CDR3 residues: CASTQLARTQYF. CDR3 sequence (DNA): TGTGCCAGCACCCAACTAGCGCGAACGCAGTATTTT.

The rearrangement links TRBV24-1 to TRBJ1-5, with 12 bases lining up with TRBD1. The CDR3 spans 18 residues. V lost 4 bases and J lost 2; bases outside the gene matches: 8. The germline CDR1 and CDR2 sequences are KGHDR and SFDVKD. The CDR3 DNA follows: TGTGCCACCAGTGAAGCCGGGACAGGGGGCAGGGGCAATCAGCCCCAGCATTTT. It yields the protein CATSEAGTGGRGNQPQHF.

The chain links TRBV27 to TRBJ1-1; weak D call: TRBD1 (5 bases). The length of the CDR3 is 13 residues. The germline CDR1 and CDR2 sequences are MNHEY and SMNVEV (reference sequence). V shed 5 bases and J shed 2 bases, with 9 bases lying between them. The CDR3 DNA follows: TGTGCCAGCAGTGCGACAGCAAACACTGAAGCTTTCTTT. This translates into CASSATANTEAFF.